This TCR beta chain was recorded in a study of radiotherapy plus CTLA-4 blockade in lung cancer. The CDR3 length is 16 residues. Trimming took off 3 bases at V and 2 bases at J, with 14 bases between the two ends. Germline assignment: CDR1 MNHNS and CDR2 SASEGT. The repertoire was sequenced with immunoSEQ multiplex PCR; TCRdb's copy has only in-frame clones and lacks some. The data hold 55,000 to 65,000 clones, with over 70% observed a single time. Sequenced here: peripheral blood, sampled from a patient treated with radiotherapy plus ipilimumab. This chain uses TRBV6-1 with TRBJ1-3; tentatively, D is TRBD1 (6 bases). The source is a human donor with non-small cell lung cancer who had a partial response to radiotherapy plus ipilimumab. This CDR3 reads CASSDPREGAGNTIYF. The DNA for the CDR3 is TGTGCCAGCAGTGACCCCAGGGAGGGGGCTGGAAACACCATATATTTT.